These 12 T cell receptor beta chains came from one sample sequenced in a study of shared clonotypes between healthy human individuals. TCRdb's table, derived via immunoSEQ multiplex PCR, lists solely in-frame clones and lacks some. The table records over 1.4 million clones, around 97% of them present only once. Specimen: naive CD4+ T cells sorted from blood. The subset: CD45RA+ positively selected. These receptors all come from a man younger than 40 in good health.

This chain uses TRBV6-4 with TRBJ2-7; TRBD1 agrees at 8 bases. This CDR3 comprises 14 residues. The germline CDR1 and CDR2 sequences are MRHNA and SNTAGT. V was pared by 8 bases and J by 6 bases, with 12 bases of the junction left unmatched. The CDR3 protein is CASATGVRIGEQYF. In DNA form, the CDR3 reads TGTGCCAGCGCGACAGGGGTACGGATTGGCGAGCAGTACTTC.

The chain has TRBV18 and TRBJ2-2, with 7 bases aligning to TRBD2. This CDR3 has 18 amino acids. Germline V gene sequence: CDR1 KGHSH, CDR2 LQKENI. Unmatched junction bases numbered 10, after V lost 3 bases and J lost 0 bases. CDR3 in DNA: TGTGCCAGCTCACCCATTGTGGGCGGGAGTGCGAACACCGGGGAGCTGTTTTTT. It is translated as CASSPIVGGSANTGELFF. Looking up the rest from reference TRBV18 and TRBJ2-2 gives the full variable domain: NAGVMQNPRHLVRRRGQEARLRCSPMKGHSHVYWYRQLPEEGLKFMVYLQKENIIDESGMPKERFSAEFPKEGPSILRIQQVVRGDSAAYFCASSPIVGGSANTGELFFGEGSRLTVL.

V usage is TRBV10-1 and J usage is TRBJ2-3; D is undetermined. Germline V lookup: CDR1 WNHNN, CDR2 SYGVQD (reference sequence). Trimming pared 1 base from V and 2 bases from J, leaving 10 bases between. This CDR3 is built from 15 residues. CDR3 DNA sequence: TGCGCCAGCAGTGAGTTATGGCAAGACACAGATACGCAGTATTTT. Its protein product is CASSELWQDTDTQYF.

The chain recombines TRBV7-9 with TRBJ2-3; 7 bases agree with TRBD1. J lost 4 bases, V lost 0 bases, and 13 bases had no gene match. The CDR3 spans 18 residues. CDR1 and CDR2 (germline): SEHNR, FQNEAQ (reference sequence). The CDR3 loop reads CASSLALGGGMSPDTQYF. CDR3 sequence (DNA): TGTGCCAGCAGCTTAGCGCTAGGGGGCGGTATGTCCCCAGATACGCAGTATTTT.

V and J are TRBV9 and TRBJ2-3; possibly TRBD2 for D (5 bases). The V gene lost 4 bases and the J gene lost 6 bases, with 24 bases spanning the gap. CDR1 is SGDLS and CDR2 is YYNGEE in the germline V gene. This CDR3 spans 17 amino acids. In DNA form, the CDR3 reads TGTGCCAGCAGCCGCGAGGGTCGGGCACACGACCTGGATACGCAGTATTTT. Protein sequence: CASSREGRAHDLDTQYF.

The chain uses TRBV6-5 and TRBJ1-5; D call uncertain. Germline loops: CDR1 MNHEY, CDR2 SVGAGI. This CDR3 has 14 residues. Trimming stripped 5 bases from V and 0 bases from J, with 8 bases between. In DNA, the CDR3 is TGTGCCAGCAGTAGACAACTTAGCAATCAGCCCCAGCATTTT. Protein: CASSRQLSNQPQHF.

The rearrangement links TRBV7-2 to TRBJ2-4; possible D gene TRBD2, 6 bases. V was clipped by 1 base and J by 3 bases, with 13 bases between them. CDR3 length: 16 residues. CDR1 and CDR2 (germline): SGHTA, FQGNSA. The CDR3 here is CASSLDRRGVKNIQYF. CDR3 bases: TGTGCCAGCAGCTTAGATCGGCGGGGAGTCAAAAACATTCAGTACTTC. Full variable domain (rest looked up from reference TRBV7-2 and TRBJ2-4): GAGVSQSPSNKVTEKGKDVELRCDPISGHTALYWYRQSLGQGLEFLIYFQGNSAPDKSGLPSDRFSAERTGGSVSTLTIQRTQQEDSAVYLCASSLDRRGVKNIQYFGAGTRLSVL.

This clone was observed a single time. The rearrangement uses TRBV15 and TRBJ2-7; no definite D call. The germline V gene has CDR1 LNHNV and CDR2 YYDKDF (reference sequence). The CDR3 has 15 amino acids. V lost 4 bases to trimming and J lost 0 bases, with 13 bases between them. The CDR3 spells CATSTTGRSSYEQYF. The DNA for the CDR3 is TGTGCCACCAGCACAACTGGGCGGTCCTCCTACGAGCAGTACTTC.

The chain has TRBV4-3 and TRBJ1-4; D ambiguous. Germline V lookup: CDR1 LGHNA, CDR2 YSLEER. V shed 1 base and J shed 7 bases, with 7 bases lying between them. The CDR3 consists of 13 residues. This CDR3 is CASSQVPSEKLFF. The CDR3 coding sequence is TGCGCCAGCAGCCAAGTCCCTAGTGAAAAACTGTTTTTT.

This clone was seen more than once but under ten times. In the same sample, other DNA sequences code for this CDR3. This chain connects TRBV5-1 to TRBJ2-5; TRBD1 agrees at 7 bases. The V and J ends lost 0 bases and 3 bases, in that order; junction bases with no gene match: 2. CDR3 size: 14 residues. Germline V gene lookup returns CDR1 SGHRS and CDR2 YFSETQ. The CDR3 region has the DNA TGCGCCAGCAGCTTGGCAGGGACAGAAGAGACCCAGTACTTC. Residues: CASSLAGTEETQYF.

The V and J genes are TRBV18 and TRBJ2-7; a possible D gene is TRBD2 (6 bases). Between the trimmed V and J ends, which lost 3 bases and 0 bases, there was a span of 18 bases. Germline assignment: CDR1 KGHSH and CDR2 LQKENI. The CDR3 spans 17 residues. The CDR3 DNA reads TGTGCCAGCTCACCCGTCACGGGAGATAGGAGCTCCTACGAGCAGTACTTC. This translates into CASSPVTGDRSSYEQYF.

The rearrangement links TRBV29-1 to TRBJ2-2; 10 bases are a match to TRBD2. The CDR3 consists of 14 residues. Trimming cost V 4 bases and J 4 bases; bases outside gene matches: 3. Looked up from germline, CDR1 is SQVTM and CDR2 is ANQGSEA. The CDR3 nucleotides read TGCAGCGTTGGGACTAGCGGCCTCACCGGGGAGCTGTTTTTT. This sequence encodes CSVGTSGLTGELFF.